One and the same sample provided the 20 T cell receptor beta chains below, sequenced in a study of glioma-infiltrating T cells. The iRepertoire nested amplicon-rescue multiplex PCR amplified TCR alpha and beta CDR3s from RNA. TCRdb reprocessed the multiplex PCR reads via MiXCR and lists one record per CDR3 protein. Here the sample spans under 200,000 distinct CDR3 sequences, approximately 40% being singletons. Sequencing was carried out using glioma tissue, nonneoplastic brain tissue, or PBMCs (not recorded which). All receptors derive from a human donor with low-grade glioma or glioblastoma, undergoing nonglioma brain surgery, or in good health (not recorded which).

This clonotype was detected only once. This chain links TRBV20-1 with TRBJ2-2; TRBD2 might be the D (7 bases). Germline loops: CDR1 DFQATT, CDR2 SNEGSKA (reference sequence). V lost 4 bases and J lost 5, with 14 bases in between. The CDR3 extends over 14 amino acids. CDR3 protein: CSAKQGLPTGELFF. The DNA for the CDR3 is TGCAGTGCTAAACAGGGACTACCTACCGGGGAGCTGTTTTTT.

This clonotype has just one count. The junction and the germline gene differ at one end; a read error may be behind it. The V gene is TRBV6-5, the J gene TRBJ2-3; D call uncertain. Germline V gives CDR1 MNHEY, CDR2 SVGAGI. This CDR3 region has 13 residues. The CDR3 nucleotides are TGTACCAGCATTGCCAACCCGAGGGATACGCAGTATTTT. The encoded protein is CTSIANPRDTQYF.

A few counts support this clonotype. This chain links TRBV5-4 with TRBJ2-1, with D perhaps matching TRBD2 (5 bases). Germline CDR1 SGHNT, CDR2 YYREEE (reference sequence). V lost 3 bases to trimming and J lost 7 bases, with 14 bases between them. The CDR3 spans 14 residues. CDR3 residues: CASSSGIQLNEQFF. The CDR3 nucleotides read TGTGCCAGCAGCTCCGGGATTCAGTTAAATGAGCAGTTCTTC. The whole variable domain, filled in from reference TRBV5-4 and TRBJ2-1, reads ETGVTQSPTHLIKTRGQQVTLRCSSQSGHNTVSWYQQALGQGPQFIFQYYREEENGRGNFPPRFSGLQFPNYSSELNVNALELDDSALYLCASSSGIQLNEQFFGPGTRLTVL.

This clonotype occurred many times. The genes are TRBV6-1 and TRBJ2-7; 8 positions match TRBD2. CDR3 length: 14 amino acids. Germline V gene data show CDR1 as MNHNS and CDR2 as SASEGT. V lost 8 bases to trimming and J lost 2 bases; unmatched junction nucleotides: 8. Written as DNA, the CDR3 is TGTGCCAGCTTGATTATAGCGGGGCCCTACGAGCAGTACTTC. This encodes CASLIIAGPYEQYF.

In the case of this clonotype: A much larger clone differs from this one at a single base, so this may be a read error. This chain uses TRBV6-5 with TRBJ2-1; tentative D call: TRBD2 (6 bases). CDR3 length: 15 residues. Germline-derived CDR1 and CDR2 are MNHEY and SVGAGI. V was trimmed by 2 bases and J by 8 bases, leaving 16 bases between them. CDR3 nucleotide sequence: TGTGCCAGCAGTTACGGGTGCGGGAAAGGAGATGAGCAGTTCTTC. Its translation is CASSYGCGKGDEQFF.

The genes are TRBV3-1 and TRBJ2-4; D gene unclear. Germline V lookup: CDR1 LGHDT, CDR2 YNNKEL (reference sequence). The CDR3 runs to 11 residues. V was pared by 0 bases and J by 7 bases, with 1 base between. The CDR3 region has the DNA TGTGCCAGCAGCCAAGACAACATTCAGTACTTC. Translating gives CASSQDNIQYF.

Concerning this clonotype itself: A much bigger clone sits one base away, suggesting this may be a read error. This chain connects TRBV19 to TRBJ2-2, with TRBD2 matching 8 bases. V was pared by 2 bases and J by 4 bases, with 3 bases of the junction left unmatched. In germline, CDR1 is LNHDA, CDR2 SQIVND (reference sequence). The CDR3 extends over 15 amino acids. The CDR3 loop is CASSILAGSTGELFF. CDR3 bases: TGTGCCAGTAGTATATTAGCGGGGAGCACCGGGGAGCTGTTTTTT.

The sample holds many counts of this clonotype. The chain has TRBV11-2 and TRBJ2-3; D ambiguous. This CDR3 spans 14 amino acids. With 1 base removed from V and 1 base from J, the gap between germline ends came to 6 bases. Germline V gene data show CDR1 as SGHAT and CDR2 as FQNNGV. The CDR3 DNA follows: TGTGCCAGCAGCTTAGGGGTCCGCACAGATACGCAGTATTTT. As protein: CASSLGVRTDTQYF.

This clonotype showed up many times. This chain joins TRBV28 and TRBJ1-5; 9 bases are a match to TRBD1. Trimming took 7 bases from V and 3 from J; bases not matched to a gene: 10. The CDR3 extends over 16 amino acids. Germline CDR1 is MDHEN and CDR2 is SYDVKM. The CDR3 sequence is CASIQTRTGDNQPQHF. The CDR3 nucleotides read TGTGCCAGCATTCAGACGAGGACAGGGGACAATCAGCCCCAGCATTTT.

Comment on this clonotype: A read error may account for a junction end that differs from germline. CDR3 DNA sequence: TGCAGTGATAGAGATTTGGGGACTGGCTTAGCGGGATTCCCCTATGAGCAGTTCTTC. Translation: CSDRDLGTGLAGFPYEQFF. The genes are TRBV20-1 and TRBJ2-1, with 8 bases aligning to TRBD2. This CDR3 is built from 19 residues. The germline gives CDR1 DFQATT, CDR2 SNEGSKA (reference sequence).

This chain connects TRBV29-1 to TRBJ2-3; 9 positions match TRBD1. Germline assignment: CDR1 SQVTM and CDR2 ANQGSEA. The CDR3 totals 13 residues. V lost 7 bases and J lost 4; bases outside the gene matches: 6. CDR3 in amino acids: CSERQGGSDTQYF. The CDR3 bases are TGCAGCGAAAGACAGGGGGGCTCAGATACGCAGTATTTT.

This clonotype showed up many times. This rearrangement joins TRBV18 to TRBJ2-5; D gene ambiguous. Germline V gives CDR1 KGHSH, CDR2 LQKENI. V gave up 0 bases and J gave up 0 bases, with 8 bases separating them. The CDR3 has 15 residues. CDR3 sequence reads: CASSPPSGYQETQYF. DNA of the CDR3: TGTGCCAGCTCACCACCGTCAGGATACCAAGAGACCCAGTACTTC.

This clonotype was seen more than once but under ten times. The CDR3 region is CASRPLAGNSYNEQFF. For the CDR3, the DNA is TGCGCCAGCAGGCCCCTAGCGGGAAATTCCTACAATGAGCAGTTCTTC. J is TRBJ2-1 and V is TRBV5-1; 9 bases align to TRBD2. With 5 bases clipped from V and 1 base from J, the junction kept 7 bases outside the gene matches. The CDR3 has 16 residues. The germline V gene has CDR1 SGHRS and CDR2 YFSETQ.

At least ten counts were recorded for this clonotype. V usage is TRBV7-8 and J usage is TRBJ1-1, with D tentatively TRBD1 (5 bases). Trimming cost V 4 bases and J 1 base, with 10 bases left between them. The V gene's germline CDR1 is SGHVS and CDR2 FQNEAQ. The CDR3 is 14 residues long. The CDR3 bases are TGTGCCAGCAGCTCAGTGACAGCGAACACTGAAGCTTTCTTT. Translated, it gives CASSSVTANTEAFF.

The chain carries TRBV7-7 and TRBJ2-1; TRBD1 or TRBD2 may be the D gene (5 bases each). V dropped 5 bases and J dropped 13 bases, with 21 bases sitting between them. Germline V gene lookup returns CDR1 SSHAT and CDR2 FNYEAQ (reference sequence). This CDR3 spans 14 amino acids. The CDR3 DNA reads as TGTGCCAGCAGCGCAGGACCGGTTCAAGGGACCCAGTTCTTC. Its protein product is CASSAGPVQGTQFF.

This clonotype was counted many times. The chain has TRBV6-1 and TRBJ1-3; D call uncertain. There are 11 residues in the CDR3. The germline gives CDR1 MNHNS, CDR2 SASEGT. V lost 6 bases and J 4 bases, leaving 4 bases between the germline ends. CDR3 amino acids: CASRSGNTIYF. In DNA form, the CDR3 reads TGTGCCAGCAGGAGCGGAAACACCATATATTTT.

As concerns this clonotype: A much larger clone lies a single base off, so this may be a read error. The chain couples TRBV19 to TRBJ2-7, with D possibly being TRBD2 (5 bases). The length of the CDR3 is 16 residues. V gave up 1 base and J gave up 6 bases, with 19 bases separating them. Germline V CDR1 and CDR2: LNHDA, SQIVND (reference sequence). CDR3 sequence (DNA): TGTGCCAGTAGTATAGCGAACGTAGCCTCGGCGGGCGAGCAGTACTTC. Translation gives CASSIANVASAGEQYF.

This clonotype has a count of ten or more. The chain combines TRBV28 with TRBJ2-7, with 7 bases matching TRBD2. The length of the CDR3 is 16 residues. CDR1 is MDHEN and CDR2 is SYDVKM in the germline V gene. With 4 bases clipped from V and 4 bases from J, the junction kept 13 bases outside the gene matches. The CDR3 region is CASSSLGLRGRYEQYF. The CDR3 DNA is TGTGCCAGCAGTTCCCTGGGACTACGGGGCAGGTACGAGCAGTACTTC.

The chain has TRBV6-1 and TRBJ2-5; 10 positions agree with TRBD2. There are 15 residues in the CDR3. V was pared by 5 bases and J by 1 base, with 4 bases of the junction left unmatched. Looked up from germline, CDR1 is MNHNS and CDR2 is SASEGT. DNA for the CDR3: TGTGCCAGCAGTCCCCGGACTAGCGGCCAAGAGACCCAGTACTTC. Amino acids: CASSPRTSGQETQYF.

This clonotype was seen at least ten times. The CDR3 DNA reads TGTGCCAGCAGTGACGGTTCACCTAATGAAAAACTGTTTTTT. This sequence encodes CASSDGSPNEKLFF. The V and J genes are TRBV6-1 and TRBJ1-4, with D unresolved. The CDR3 extends over 14 amino acids. Germline-derived CDR1 and CDR2 are MNHNS and SASEGT. The germline V and J ends were trimmed by 3 bases and 3 bases, with 8 bases remaining between them.